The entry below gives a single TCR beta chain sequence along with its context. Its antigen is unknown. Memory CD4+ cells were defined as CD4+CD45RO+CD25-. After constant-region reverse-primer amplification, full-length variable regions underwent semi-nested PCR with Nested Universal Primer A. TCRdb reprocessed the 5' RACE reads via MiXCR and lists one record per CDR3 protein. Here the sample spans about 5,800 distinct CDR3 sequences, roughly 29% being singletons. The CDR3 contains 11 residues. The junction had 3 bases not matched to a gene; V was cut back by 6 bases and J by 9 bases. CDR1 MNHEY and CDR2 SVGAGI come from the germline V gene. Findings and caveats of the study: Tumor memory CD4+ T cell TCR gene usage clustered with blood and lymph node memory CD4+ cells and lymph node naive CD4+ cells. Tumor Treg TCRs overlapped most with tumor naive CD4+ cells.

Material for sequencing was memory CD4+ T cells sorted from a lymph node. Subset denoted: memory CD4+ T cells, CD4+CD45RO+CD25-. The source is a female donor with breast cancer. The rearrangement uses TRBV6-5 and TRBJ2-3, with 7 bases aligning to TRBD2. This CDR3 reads CASRGAGTQYF. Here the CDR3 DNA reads TGTGCCAGCAGGGGAGCGGGGACGCAGTATTTT.